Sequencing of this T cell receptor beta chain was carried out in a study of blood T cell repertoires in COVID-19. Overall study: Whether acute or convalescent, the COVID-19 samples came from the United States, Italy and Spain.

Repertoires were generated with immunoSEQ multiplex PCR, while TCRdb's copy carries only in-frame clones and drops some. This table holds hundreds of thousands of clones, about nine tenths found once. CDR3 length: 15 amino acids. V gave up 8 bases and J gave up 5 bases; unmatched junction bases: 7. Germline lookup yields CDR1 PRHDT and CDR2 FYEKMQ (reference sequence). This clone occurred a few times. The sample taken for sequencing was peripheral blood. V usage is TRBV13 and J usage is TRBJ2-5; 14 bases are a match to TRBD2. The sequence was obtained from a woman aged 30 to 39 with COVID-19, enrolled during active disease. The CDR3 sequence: CASLTSGGAQETQYF. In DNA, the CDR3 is TGTGCCAGCTTGACTAGCGGGGGGGCTCAGGAGACCCAGTACTTC.